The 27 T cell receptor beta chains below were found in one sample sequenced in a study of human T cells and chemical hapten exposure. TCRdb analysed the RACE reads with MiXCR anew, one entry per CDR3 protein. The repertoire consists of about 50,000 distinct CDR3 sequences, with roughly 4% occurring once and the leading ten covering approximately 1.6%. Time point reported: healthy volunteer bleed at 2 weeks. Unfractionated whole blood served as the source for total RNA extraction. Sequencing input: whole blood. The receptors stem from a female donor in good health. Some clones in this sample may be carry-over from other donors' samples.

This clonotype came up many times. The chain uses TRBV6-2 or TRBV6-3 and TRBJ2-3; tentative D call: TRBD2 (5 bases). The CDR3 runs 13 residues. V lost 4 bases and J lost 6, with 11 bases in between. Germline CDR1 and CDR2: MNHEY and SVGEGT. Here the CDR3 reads CASSSRGTDTQYF. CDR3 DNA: TGTGCCAGCAGTTCCCGGGGTACGGATACGCAGTATTTT.

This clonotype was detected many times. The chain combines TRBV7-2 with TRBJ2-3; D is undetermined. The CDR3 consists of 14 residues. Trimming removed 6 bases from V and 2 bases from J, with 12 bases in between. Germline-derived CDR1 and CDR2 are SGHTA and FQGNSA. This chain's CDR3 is CASREDSVTDTQYF. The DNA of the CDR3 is TGTGCCAGCAGGGAAGATAGTGTCACAGATACGCAGTATTTT.

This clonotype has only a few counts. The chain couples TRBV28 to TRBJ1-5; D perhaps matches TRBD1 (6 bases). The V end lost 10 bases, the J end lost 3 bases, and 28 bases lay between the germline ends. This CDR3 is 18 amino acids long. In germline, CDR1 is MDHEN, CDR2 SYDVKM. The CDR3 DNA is TGTGCCATCACGCGGGGGGGCCATACTGGAGTCAACAATCAGCCCCAGCATTTT. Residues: CAITRGGHTGVNNQPQHF. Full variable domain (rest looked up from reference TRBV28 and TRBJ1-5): DVKVTQSSRYLVKRTGEKVFLECVQDMDHENMFWYRQDPGLGLRLIYFSYDVKMKEKGDIPEGYSVSREKKERFSLILESASTNQTSMYLCAITRGGHTGVNNQPQHFGDGTRLSIL.

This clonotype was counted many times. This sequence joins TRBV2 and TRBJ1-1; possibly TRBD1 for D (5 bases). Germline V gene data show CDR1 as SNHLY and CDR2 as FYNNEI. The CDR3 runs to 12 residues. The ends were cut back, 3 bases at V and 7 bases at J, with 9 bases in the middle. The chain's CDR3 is CASSDRGGEAFF. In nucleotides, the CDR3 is TGTGCCAGCAGTGATCGGGGGGGTGAAGCTTTCTTT.

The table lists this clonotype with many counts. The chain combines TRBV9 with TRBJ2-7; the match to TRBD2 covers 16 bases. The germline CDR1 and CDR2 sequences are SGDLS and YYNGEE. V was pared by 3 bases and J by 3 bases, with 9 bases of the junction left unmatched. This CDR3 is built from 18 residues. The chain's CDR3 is CASSEGTSGGARFYEQYF. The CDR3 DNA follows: TGTGCCAGCAGCGAAGGGACTAGCGGGGGGGCTCGCTTCTACGAGCAGTACTTC.

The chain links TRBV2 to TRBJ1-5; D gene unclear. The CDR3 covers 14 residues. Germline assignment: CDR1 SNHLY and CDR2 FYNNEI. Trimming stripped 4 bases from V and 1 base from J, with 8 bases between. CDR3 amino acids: CASSVAESNQPQHF. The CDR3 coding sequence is TGTGCCAGCAGTGTAGCAGAGAGCAATCAGCCCCAGCATTTT. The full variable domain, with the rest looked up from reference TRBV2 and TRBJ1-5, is EPEVTQTPSHQVTQMGQEVILRCVPISNHLYFYWYRQILGQKVEFLVSFYNNEISEKSEIFDDQFSVERPDGSNFTLKIRSTKLEDSAMYFCASSVAESNQPQHFGDGTRLSIL.

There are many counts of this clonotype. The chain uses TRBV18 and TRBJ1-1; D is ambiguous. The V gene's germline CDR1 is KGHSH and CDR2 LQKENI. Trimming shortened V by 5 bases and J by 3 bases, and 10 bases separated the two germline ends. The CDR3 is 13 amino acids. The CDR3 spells CASSWSRYTEAFF. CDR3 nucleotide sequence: TGTGCCAGCTCATGGTCGCGGTACACTGAAGCTTTCTTT.

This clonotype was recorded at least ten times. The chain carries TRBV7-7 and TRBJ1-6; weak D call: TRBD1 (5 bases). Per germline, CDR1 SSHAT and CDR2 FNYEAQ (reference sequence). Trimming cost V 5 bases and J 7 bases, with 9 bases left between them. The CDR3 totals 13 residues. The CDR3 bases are TGTGCCAGCAGCCCGGACACAAATTCACCCCTCCACTTT. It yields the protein CASSPDTNSPLHF.

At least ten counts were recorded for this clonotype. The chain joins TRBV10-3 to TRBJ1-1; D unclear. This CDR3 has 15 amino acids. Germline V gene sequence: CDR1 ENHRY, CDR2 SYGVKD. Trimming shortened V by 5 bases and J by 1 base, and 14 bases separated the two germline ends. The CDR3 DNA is TGTGCCATCAGTCCACGCCCGGGTCAGAACACTGAAGCTTTCTTT. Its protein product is CAISPRPGQNTEAFF.

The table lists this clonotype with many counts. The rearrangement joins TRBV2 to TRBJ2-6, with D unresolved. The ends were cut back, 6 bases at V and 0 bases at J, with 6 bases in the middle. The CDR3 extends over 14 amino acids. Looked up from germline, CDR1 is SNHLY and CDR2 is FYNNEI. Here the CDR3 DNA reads TGTGCCAGCAGGGTGGCCTCTGGGGCCAACGTCCTGACTTTC. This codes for CASRVASGANVLTF.

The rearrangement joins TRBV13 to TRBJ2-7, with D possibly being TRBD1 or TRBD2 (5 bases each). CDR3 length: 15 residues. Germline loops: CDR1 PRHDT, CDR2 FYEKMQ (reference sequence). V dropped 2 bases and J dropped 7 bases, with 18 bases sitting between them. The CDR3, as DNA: TGTGCCAGCAGCTTACGAGGGGCCCTACTGGGGGAGCAGTACTTC. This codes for CASSLRGALLGEQYF.

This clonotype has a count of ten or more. The CDR3 loop is CASSLANTQAEQYF. CDR3 DNA sequence: TGTGCCAGCAGCTTAGCCAACACCCAGGCCGAGCAGTACTTC. The gene calls are TRBV13 and TRBJ2-7; D gene ambiguous. The CDR3 is made up of 14 amino acids. The ends were cut back, 1 base at V and 6 bases at J, with 13 bases in the middle. CDR1 PRHDT and CDR2 FYEKMQ come from the germline V gene (reference sequence).

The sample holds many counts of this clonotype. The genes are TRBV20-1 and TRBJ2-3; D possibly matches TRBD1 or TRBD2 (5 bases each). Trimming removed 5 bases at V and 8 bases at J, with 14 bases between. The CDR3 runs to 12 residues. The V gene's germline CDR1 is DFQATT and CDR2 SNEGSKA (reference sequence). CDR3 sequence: CSARDQVVTQYF. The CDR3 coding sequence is TGCAGTGCTCGGGACCAGGTGGTTACGCAGTATTTT.

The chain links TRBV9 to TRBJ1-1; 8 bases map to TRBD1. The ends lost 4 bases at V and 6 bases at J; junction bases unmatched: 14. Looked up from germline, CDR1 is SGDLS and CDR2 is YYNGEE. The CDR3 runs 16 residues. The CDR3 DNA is TGTGCCAGCAGCCCCCGAGTCTCGACAGGGGAGGCTGAAGCTTTCTTT. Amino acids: CASSPRVSTGEAEAFF.

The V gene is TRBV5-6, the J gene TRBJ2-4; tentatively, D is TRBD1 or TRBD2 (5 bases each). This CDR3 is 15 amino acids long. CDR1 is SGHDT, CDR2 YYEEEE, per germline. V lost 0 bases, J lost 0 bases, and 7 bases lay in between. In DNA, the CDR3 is TGTGCCAGCAGCTTGGCCGGGGCAGCCAAAAACATTCAGTACTTC. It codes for CASSLAGAAKNIQYF.

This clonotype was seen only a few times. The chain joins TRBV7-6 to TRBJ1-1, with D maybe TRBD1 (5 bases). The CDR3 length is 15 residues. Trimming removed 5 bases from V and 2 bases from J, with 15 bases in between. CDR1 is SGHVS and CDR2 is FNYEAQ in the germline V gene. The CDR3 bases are TGTGCCAGCAGCCGAATAAGGGGCAAAAACACTGAAGCTTTCTTT. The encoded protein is CASSRIRGKNTEAFF.

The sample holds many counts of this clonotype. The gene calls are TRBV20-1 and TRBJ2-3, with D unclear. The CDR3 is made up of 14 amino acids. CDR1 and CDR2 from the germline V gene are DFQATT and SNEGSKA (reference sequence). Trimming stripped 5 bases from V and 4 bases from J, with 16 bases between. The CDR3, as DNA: TGCAGTGCTCGTGACCCGAGAGGCGCAGATACGCAGTATTTT. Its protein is CSARDPRGADTQYF.

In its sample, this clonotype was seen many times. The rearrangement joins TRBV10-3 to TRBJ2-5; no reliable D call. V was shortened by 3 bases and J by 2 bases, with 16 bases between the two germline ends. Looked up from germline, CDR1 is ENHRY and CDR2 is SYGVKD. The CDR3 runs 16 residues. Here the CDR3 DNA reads TGTGCCATCAGTGACAGGCTTCAACCACCTCAAGAGACCCAGTACTTC. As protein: CAISDRLQPPQETQYF.

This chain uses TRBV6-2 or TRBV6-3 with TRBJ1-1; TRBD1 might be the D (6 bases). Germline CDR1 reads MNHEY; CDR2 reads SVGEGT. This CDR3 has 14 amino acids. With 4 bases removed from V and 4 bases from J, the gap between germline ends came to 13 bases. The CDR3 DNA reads TGTGCCAGCAGTTGGGGGGCAGGAGGCACTGAAGCTTTCTTT. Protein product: CASSWGAGGTEAFF.

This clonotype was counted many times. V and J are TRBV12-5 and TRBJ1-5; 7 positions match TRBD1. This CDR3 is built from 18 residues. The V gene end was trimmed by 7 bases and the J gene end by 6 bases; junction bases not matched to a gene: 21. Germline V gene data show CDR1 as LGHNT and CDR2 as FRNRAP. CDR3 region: CASAQTRDSIWLGQPQHF. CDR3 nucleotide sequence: TGTGCTAGTGCCCAAACTCGGGACAGTATCTGGCTAGGTCAGCCCCAGCATTTT.

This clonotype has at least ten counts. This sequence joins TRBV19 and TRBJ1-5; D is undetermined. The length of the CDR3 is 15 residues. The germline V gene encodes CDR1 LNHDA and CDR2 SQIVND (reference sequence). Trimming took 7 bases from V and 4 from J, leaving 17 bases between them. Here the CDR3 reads CASNRYSGGNQPQHF. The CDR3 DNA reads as TGTGCCAGTAATAGGTATTCGGGAGGAAATCAGCCCCAGCATTTT.

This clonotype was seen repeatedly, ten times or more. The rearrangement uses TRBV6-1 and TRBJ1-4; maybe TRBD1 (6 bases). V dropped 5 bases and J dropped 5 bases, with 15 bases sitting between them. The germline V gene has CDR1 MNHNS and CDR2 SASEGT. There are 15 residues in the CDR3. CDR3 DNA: TGTGCCAGCAGTCATAGGGGGGATCTAAATGAAAAACTGTTTTTT. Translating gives CASSHRGDLNEKLFF.

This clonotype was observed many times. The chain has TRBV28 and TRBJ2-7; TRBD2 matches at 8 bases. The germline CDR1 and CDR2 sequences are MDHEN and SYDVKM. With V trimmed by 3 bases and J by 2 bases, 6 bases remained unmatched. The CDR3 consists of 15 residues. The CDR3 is CASSFGGGGPYEQYF. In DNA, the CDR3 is TGTGCCAGCAGTTTCGGGGGGGGAGGGCCCTACGAGCAGTACTTC. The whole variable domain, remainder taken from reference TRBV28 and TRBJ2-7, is DVKVTQSSRYLVKRTGEKVFLECVQDMDHENMFWYRQDPGLGLRLIYFSYDVKMKEKGDIPEGYSVSREKKERFSLILESASTNQTSMYLCASSFGGGGPYEQYFGPGTRLTVT.

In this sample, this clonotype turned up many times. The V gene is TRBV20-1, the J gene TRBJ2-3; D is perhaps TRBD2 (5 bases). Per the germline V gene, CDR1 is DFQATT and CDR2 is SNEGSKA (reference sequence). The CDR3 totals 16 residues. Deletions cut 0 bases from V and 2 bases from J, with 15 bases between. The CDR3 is CSARDLLRADTDTQYF. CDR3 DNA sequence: TGCAGTGCTAGAGATCTCTTGCGGGCGGACACAGATACGCAGTATTTT.

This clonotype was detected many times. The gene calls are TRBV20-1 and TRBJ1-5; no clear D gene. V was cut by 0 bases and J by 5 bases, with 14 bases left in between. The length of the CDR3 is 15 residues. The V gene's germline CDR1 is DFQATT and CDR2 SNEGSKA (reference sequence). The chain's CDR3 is CSARDLRVYHQPQHF. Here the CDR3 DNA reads TGCAGTGCTAGAGATCTTCGGGTGTACCATCAGCCCCAGCATTTT.

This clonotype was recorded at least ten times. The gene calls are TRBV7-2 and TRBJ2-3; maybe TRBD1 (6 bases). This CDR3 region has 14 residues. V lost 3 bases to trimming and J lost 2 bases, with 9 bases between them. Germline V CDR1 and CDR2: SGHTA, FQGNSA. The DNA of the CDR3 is TGTGCCAGCAGCTTGTGGGGGCCCACAGATACGCAGTATTTT. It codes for CASSLWGPTDTQYF.

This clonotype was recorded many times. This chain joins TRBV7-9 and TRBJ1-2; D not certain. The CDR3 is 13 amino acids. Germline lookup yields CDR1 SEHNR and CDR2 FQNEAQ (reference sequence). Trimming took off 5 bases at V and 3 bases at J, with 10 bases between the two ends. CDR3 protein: CASSGDIYYGYTF. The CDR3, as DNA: TGTGCCAGCAGCGGTGACATTTACTATGGCTACACCTTC.